Listed below are T cell receptor beta chains from one sample, sequenced in a study of vaccination and CD4 T cells after COVID-19. In TCRdb, the PCR reads were re-called with MiXCR into one record per CDR3 protein. The sample lists fewer than 15,000 distinct CDR3 sequences, under 30% seen once, with 17% in the top ten. For these receptors, no antigen is known. The sample was cultured CD4+ T cells from blood. These receptors all stem from a human donor with COVID-19. The CDR3 runs from the conserved cysteine through the conserved F or W. The D gene is left open where the match is weak. Clone size is not always given. Where it is, it says once, few, many or a class for expanded clones.

v_gene	j_gene	abundance	d_gene	CDR3aa	CDR3nt
TRBV2	TRBJ1-2	few	-	CASSQFGGTYGYTF	TGTGCCAGCAGCCAATTTGGGGGGACCTATGGCTACACCTTC
TRBV6-1	TRBJ1-4	-	-	CASIFSNEKLFF	TGTGCCAGCATCTTCAGTAATGAAAAACTGTTTTTT
TRBV18	TRBJ2-3	-	-	CASSPNSQYSNQPQYF	TGTGCCAGCTCACCCAACAGCCAATATAGCAATCAGCCCCAGTATTTT
TRBV28	TRBJ1-1	few	TRBD1	CASSLSRQGRPEAFF	TGTGCCAGCAGTTTATCCCGACAGGGACGTCCTGAAGCTTTCTTT
TRBV6-1	TRBJ1-4	-	-	CASSDTSPTNEKLFF	TGTGCCAGCAGTGACACTTCTCCAACTAATGAAAAACTGTTTTTT
TRBV2	TRBJ1-5	-	-	CASRSDSRGDQPQHF	TGTGCCAGCAGATCGGACAGTAGGGGAGATCAGCCCCAGCATTTT
TRBV29-1	TRBJ2-7	-	TRBD2	CSVALAGGYYEQYF	TGCAGCGTTGCACTAGCGGGGGGGTACTACGAGCAGTACTTC
TRBV6-5	TRBJ2-1	-	-	CASSSPQGGEFF	TGTGCCAGCAGTTCACCACAGGGAGGGGAGTTCTTC
TRBV12-3/TRBV12-4	TRBJ1-5	-	-	CASSLRGIRNQPQHF	TGTGCCAGCAGTTTAAGGGGGATTCGCAATCAGCCCCAGCATTTT
TRBV5-4	TRBJ2-3	few	-	CASSLGRRTDTQYF	TGTGCCAGCAGCTTGGGCCGACGTACAGATACGCAGTATTTT
TRBV25-1	TRBJ2-5	few	TRBD1	CASSEGGQAGETQYF	TGTGCCAGCAGTGAAGGGGGACAGGCAGGAGAGACCCAGTACTTC
TRBV7-2	TRBJ1-5	-	-	CASSWGDSNQPQHF	TGTGCCAGCAGCTGGGGGGATAGCAATCAGCCCCAGCATTTT
TRBV6-1	TRBJ1-2	-	TRBD1	CASVGGSYGYTF	TGTGCCAGCGTAGGGGGCTCTTATGGCTACACCTTC
TRBV24-1	TRBJ2-7	-	-	CATSDGGARGAYEQYF	TGTGCCACCAGTGACGGCGGAGCCAGGGGGGCCTACGAGCAGTACTTC
TRBV2	TRBJ2-2	few	-	CASRDGGTGELFF	TGTGCCAGCAGGGACGGTGGCACCGGGGAGCTGTTTTTT
TRBV6-5	TRBJ2-7	-	TRBD2	CASSYRGGSSYEQYF	TGTGCCAGCAGTTACCGGGGGGGGAGCTCCTACGAGCAGTACTTC
TRBV5-1	TRBJ2-5	-	-	CASSPTRQETQYF	TGCGCCAGCAGCCCAACTCGCCAAGAGACCCAGTACTTC
TRBV6-1	TRBJ1-2	-	TRBD1	CASRLDREPNYGYTF	TGTGCCAGCAGACTCGACAGGGAACCTAACTATGGCTACACCTTC
TRBV15	TRBJ1-2	medium-sized	-	CATSRDNLYGYTF	TGTGCCACCAGCAGAGATAACCTGTATGGCTACACCTTC
TRBV10-2	TRBJ2-7	few	-	CASSPYRFLGEQYF	TGCGCCAGCAGTCCCTACAGGTTCCTAGGCGAGCAGTACTTC
TRBV6-1	TRBJ2-2	-	TRBD1	CAIWGDLGQGSRNTGELFF	TGTGCCATCTGGGGGGATCTGGGACAGGGGAGCCGGAACACCGGGGAGCTGTTTTTT
TRBV29-1	TRBJ1-1	-	-	CSAWYNRMNTEAFF	TGCAGCGCATGGTATAACCGAATGAACACTGAAGCTTTCTTT
TRBV20-1	TRBJ2-7	few	TRBD1	CSARDRVFSYEQYF	TGCAGTGCTAGGGACAGGGTTTTCTCCTACGAGCAGTACTTC
TRBV19	TRBJ2-3	-	-	CASNSPGARDTQYF	TGTGCCAGTAATAGTCCGGGGGCCCGAGATACGCAGTATTTT
TRBV2	TRBJ1-6	-	-	CASSEAWGLASPLHF	TGTGCCAGCAGTGAAGCGTGGGGATTAGCTTCACCCCTCCACTTT
TRBV2	TRBJ1-5	-	-	CASSVGGGGSNQPQHF	TGTGCCAGCAGTGTGGGGGGAGGTGGGAGCAATCAGCCCCAGCATTTT
TRBV11-3	TRBJ2-1	-	TRBD1	CASSPNRGRGYNEQFF	TGTGCCAGCAGCCCCAACAGGGGTCGGGGCTACAATGAGCAGTTCTTC
TRBV7-2	TRBJ2-5	few	-	CASRTVFTRSQYF	TGTGCCAGCAGAACAGTATTTACGAGATCTCAGTACTTC
TRBV19	TRBJ1-3	few	-	CASSRQASIRNTIYF	TGTGCCAGTAGTAGACAGGCTTCAATACGAAACACCATATATTTT
TRBV6-1	TRBJ2-3	few	TRBD2	CASSEWGGGTDTQYF	TGTGCCAGCAGTGAATGGGGGGGAGGAACAGATACGCAGTATTTT
TRBV11-2	TRBJ1-5	few	-	CASSLGRHSNQPQHF	TGTGCCAGCAGCTTGGGACGGCATAGCAATCAGCCCCAGCATTTT
TRBV2	TRBJ1-1	-	-	CAGNHGGLKNTEAFF	TGTGCCGGAAACCATGGGGGGTTGAAGAACACTGAAGCTTTCTTT
TRBV27	TRBJ1-2	-	TRBD1	CASRGTGLYGYTF	TGTGCCAGCAGGGGGACAGGGCTTTATGGCTACACCTTC
TRBV7-2	TRBJ1-5	few	TRBD1	CASSLGRGTGGNQPQHF	TGTGCCAGCAGCTTAGGCCGGGGGACAGGGGGCAATCAGCCCCAGCATTTT
TRBV9	TRBJ1-2	-	-	CASSVENYGYTF	TGTGCCAGCAGCGTAGAGAACTATGGCTACACCTTC
TRBV5-4	TRBJ1-1	few	TRBD1	CASKRFRDRGISEAFF	TGTGCCAGCAAAAGGTTCCGGGACAGGGGGATATCTGAAGCTTTCTTT
TRBV11-2	TRBJ2-5	-	TRBD1	CASSQGVRETQYF	TGTGCCAGCAGCCAGGGGGTTAGGGAGACCCAGTACTTC
TRBV20-1	TRBJ1-1	-	-	CSARDPSGGSLLF	TGCAGTGCTAGAGATCCTTCGGGCGGGTCCCTGCTCTTT
TRBV20-1	TRBJ2-7	-	TRBD2	CSARGLQRGAPYYEQYF	TGCAGTGCTAGGGGGCTTCAGCGGGGGGCCCCTTACTACGAGCAGTACTTC
TRBV5-8	TRBJ2-7	-	-	CASGRGRRPSSYEQYF	TGTGCCAGCGGACGGGGGAGGCGACCGAGCTCCTACGAGCAGTACTTC
TRBV6-5	TRBJ2-7	-	-	CASSLTGPYEQYF	TGTGCCAGCAGTTTGACAGGACCCTACGAGCAGTACTTC
TRBV12-3/TRBV12-4	TRBJ2-5	-	-	CASSLGFGVGWVRYF	TGTGCCAGCAGTTTAGGGTTCGGGGTAGGGTGGGTTAGGTACTTC
TRBV25-1	TRBJ1-1	few	TRBD1	CASSRTGGTEAFF	TGTGCCAGCAGTAGGACAGGGGGCACTGAAGCTTTCTTT
TRBV2	TRBJ2-3	-	-	CASSAFFDTQYF	TGTGCCAGCAGTGCGTTTTTCGATACGCAGTATTTT
TRBV12-3/TRBV12-4	TRBJ2-2	-	TRBD2	CASSLTSGVNTGELFF	TGTGCCAGCAGTTTGACTAGCGGGGTGAACACCGGGGAGCTGTTTTTT
TRBV11-3	TRBJ1-1	-	-	CASSSGQKSNTEAFF	TGTGCCAGCAGCTCTGGACAGAAATCGAACACTGAAGCTTTCTTT
TRBV5-1	TRBJ1-6	-	TRBD1	CASSPLGTGVNSPLHF	TGCGCCAGCAGCCCACTTGGGACAGGGGTGAATTCACCCCTCCACTTT
TRBV28	TRBJ2-4	-	-	CASSTQELAKNIQYF	TGTGCCAGCAGTACCCAAGAACTAGCCAAAAACATTCAGTACTTC
TRBV2	TRBJ2-7	-	-	CASSGGALYEQYF	TGTGCCAGCAGTGGGGGCGCCCTCTACGAGCAGTACTTC
TRBV7-8	TRBJ1-5	few	-	CASSPLGGTSNQPQHF	TGTGCCAGCAGCCCCCTCGGGGGGACTAGCAATCAGCCCCAGCATTTT
TRBV7-9	TRBJ1-6	few	TRBD1	CASSQSPGQLNSPLHF	TGTGCCAGCAGCCAATCCCCGGGACAGCTTAATTCACCCCTCCACTTT